This record concerns one T cell receptor (beta chain) sequence. Its antigen is not identified. Produced via immunoSEQ multiplex PCR; TCRdb's table is partial and in-frame only. The top ten clones hold 0.5% to 0.65% of a sample with about 270,000 clones, almost 95% of them seen once. Trimming pared 1 base from V and 1 base from J, leaving 8 bases between. Germline lookup yields CDR1 LGHDT and CDR2 YNNKEL (reference sequence). This CDR3 spans 15 amino acids. These data originate in a study of T cell responses to AZD1222 COVID-19 vaccine. Broader study findings: Of spike-specific TCRs, nearly half reportedly target regions left unmutated in variants. At 160-218 and 743-854, vaccine-associated CD4 TCRs were dominant, and they spanned spike.

Material: peripheral blood, obtained 28 days after the second AZD1222 dose. The chain combines TRBV3-1 (or the pseudogene TRBV3-2) with TRBJ1-5; D is unresolved. The receptor was derived from an adult who received the AZD1222 COVID-19 vaccine. In DNA form, the CDR3 reads TGTGCCAGCAGCCAAGTATCTGGGAGCAATCAGCCCCAGCATTTT. This encodes CASSQVSGSNQPQHF.